This is a list of T cell receptor beta chains from one sample in a study of T cells in localized non-small cell lung cancer. Profiling relied on immunoSEQ multiplex PCR, and the TCRdb table lists in-frame clones only, not all of them. The sample lists more than 30,000 clones, roughly 88% occurring once. The sample in question was peripheral blood mononuclear cells, obtained before any cancer treatment. These receptor sequences come from a woman aged 40-70 years with stage III lung adenocarcinoma. Both conserved end residues are part of each CDR3. Each record gives: D gene, J gene, V gene, clone size, CDR3 DNA, CDR3 protein. The D gene is left open where the match is weak. Where a row states a size, it is once, few, many or the class of an expanded clone; other rows omit it.

d_call: TRBD1; j_call: TRBJ1-6; v_call: TRBV10-3; clone_size: NA; cdr3_nt: TGTGCCATCAGTGAGACGGACAGGGTTTCACCCCTCCACTTT; cdr3_aa: CAISETDRVSPLHF
d_call: NA; j_call: TRBJ2-2; v_call: TRBV19; clone_size: NA; cdr3_nt: TGTGCCTCAAGGGGGGCAGCGAACACCGGGGAGCTGTTTTTT; cdr3_aa: CASRGAANTGELFF
d_call: TRBD2; j_call: TRBJ2-1; v_call: TRBV7-2; clone_size: NA; cdr3_nt: TGTGCCAGCAGGAATAGCGGGAGATCCTACAATGAGCAGTTCTTC; cdr3_aa: CASRNSGRSYNEQFF
d_call: NA; j_call: TRBJ1-1; v_call: TRBV7-3; clone_size: NA; cdr3_nt: TGTGCCAGCAGTTTGGAGGTAGGGAACACTGAAGCTTTCTTT; cdr3_aa: CASSLEVGNTEAFF
d_call: TRBD1; j_call: TRBJ1-1; v_call: TRBV7-2; clone_size: NA; cdr3_nt: TGTGCCAGCAGCCCCCGGACAGGGAACACTGAAGCTTTCTTT; cdr3_aa: CASSPRTGNTEAFF
d_call: NA; j_call: TRBJ2-3; v_call: TRBV29-1; clone_size: NA; cdr3_nt: TGCAGCGCCCCGCCAGATAGCACAGATACGCAGTATTTT; cdr3_aa: CSAPPDSTDTQYF
d_call: TRBD2; j_call: TRBJ2-3; v_call: TRBV5-4; clone_size: NA; cdr3_nt: TGTGCCAGCAGCTTAGGGGGACTAGCGGGAGCGTGGGGCACAGATACGCAGTATTTT; cdr3_aa: CASSLGGLAGAWGTDTQYF
d_call: NA; j_call: TRBJ2-1; v_call: TRBV7-9; clone_size: NA; cdr3_nt: TGTGCCAGCAGCCTAGGGACTCCTGAGCAGTTCTTC; cdr3_aa: CASSLGTPEQFF
d_call: NA; j_call: TRBJ2-1; v_call: TRBV5-1; clone_size: once; cdr3_nt: TGCGCCAGCAGCTTGGTGGAGTTCAGCTCCTACAATGAGCAGTTCTTC; cdr3_aa: CASSLVEFSSYNEQFF
d_call: TRBD2; j_call: TRBJ2-1; v_call: TRBV15; clone_size: NA; cdr3_nt: TGTGCCACCCAGATAGCGGGATATCGTGAGCAGTTCTTC; cdr3_aa: CATQIAGYREQFF
d_call: NA; j_call: TRBJ1-2; v_call: TRBV2; clone_size: NA; cdr3_nt: TGTGCCAGCAGTGAACTCGGGGGGGCTAACTATGGCTACACCTTC; cdr3_aa: CASSELGGANYGYTF
d_call: TRBD1; j_call: TRBJ1-2; v_call: TRBV7-8; clone_size: NA; cdr3_nt: TGTGCCAGCAGCTTAGGGACAGGGTGGTATGGCTACACCTTC; cdr3_aa: CASSLGTGWYGYTF
d_call: NA; j_call: TRBJ1-2; v_call: TRBV10-3; clone_size: NA; cdr3_nt: TGTGCCATCAGTGAGGGGGCGGACTATGGCTACACCTTC; cdr3_aa: CAISEGADYGYTF
d_call: NA; j_call: TRBJ1-2; v_call: TRBV19; clone_size: once; cdr3_nt: TGTGCCAGTAGGGACCGTACTTTCTATGGCTACACCTTC; cdr3_aa: CASRDRTFYGYTF
d_call: NA; j_call: TRBJ2-7; v_call: TRBV15; clone_size: NA; cdr3_nt: TGTGCCACCAGCAGTCCTTACGAGCAGTACTTC; cdr3_aa: CATSSPYEQYF
d_call: NA; j_call: TRBJ1-6; v_call: TRBV5-4; clone_size: NA; cdr3_nt: TGTGCCAGCCGTAACAGGGAAAGAGGAGATTCACCCCTCCACTTT; cdr3_aa: CASRNRERGDSPLHF
d_call: NA; j_call: TRBJ1-1; v_call: TRBV30; clone_size: NA; cdr3_nt: TGTGCCTGGAGTGTGGGTATTAGGGGCACTGAAGCTTTCTTT; cdr3_aa: CAWSVGIRGTEAFF
d_call: NA; j_call: TRBJ2-1; v_call: TRBV5-1; clone_size: NA; cdr3_nt: TGCGCCAGCAGCTTGGAGGCCAACTCCAATGAGCAGTTCTTC; cdr3_aa: CASSLEANSNEQFF
d_call: NA; j_call: TRBJ1-3; v_call: TRBV30; clone_size: NA; cdr3_nt: TGTGCCTGGGGACGCATCTCTGGAAACACCATATATTTT; cdr3_aa: CAWGRISGNTIYF
d_call: NA; j_call: TRBJ1-1; v_call: TRBV10-3; clone_size: NA; cdr3_nt: TGTGCCATCAGTGAGTCGAGTAGAAACACTGAAGCTTTCTTT; cdr3_aa: CAISESSRNTEAFF
d_call: NA; j_call: TRBJ2-2; v_call: TRBV5-1; clone_size: NA; cdr3_nt: TGCGCCAGCAGACGCGGGTCTACGAACACCGGGGAGCTGTTTTTT; cdr3_aa: CASRRGSTNTGELFF
d_call: NA; j_call: TRBJ2-5; v_call: TRBV25-1; clone_size: NA; cdr3_nt: TGTGCCAGCAGTGCGGCCAGTGGGACTGGGGAGTACTTC; cdr3_aa: CASSAASGTGEYF
d_call: TRBD2; j_call: TRBJ2-1; v_call: TRBV4-1; clone_size: few; cdr3_nt: TGCGCCAGCAGCCAAGTGAGACTAGCGGTCTACAATGAGCAGTTCTTC; cdr3_aa: CASSQVRLAVYNEQFF
d_call: NA; j_call: TRBJ2-7; v_call: TRBV18; clone_size: NA; cdr3_nt: TGTGCCAGCTCACCACCGCAGGGGGTGCGGGGGGACGAGCAGTACTTC; cdr3_aa: CASSPPQGVRGDEQYF
d_call: NA; j_call: TRBJ2-7; v_call: TRBV29-1; clone_size: NA; cdr3_nt: TGCAGCGTTTTAACGGGGAACAGGGCCCACGAGCAGTACTTC; cdr3_aa: CSVLTGNRAHEQYF
d_call: TRBD2; j_call: TRBJ2-7; v_call: TRBV19; clone_size: NA; cdr3_nt: TGTGCCAGTAGTTCCCGGAACATAGCGGGGGCCGCCTACGAGCAGTACTTC; cdr3_aa: CASSSRNIAGAAYEQYF
d_call: NA; j_call: TRBJ2-5; v_call: TRBV4-2; clone_size: NA; cdr3_nt: TGTGCCAGCAGCCCGGGTTTTTCAAAGGGGGAGACCCAGTACTTC; cdr3_aa: CASSPGFSKGETQYF
d_call: TRBD1; j_call: TRBJ2-7; v_call: TRBV7-9; clone_size: once; cdr3_nt: TGTGCCAGCGGCAGGACAGGTTTCTACGAGCAGTACTTC; cdr3_aa: CASGRTGFYEQYF
d_call: NA; j_call: TRBJ1-1; v_call: TRBV9; clone_size: NA; cdr3_nt: TGTGCCAGCAGCGTAGGCCCCCAGACGAGGAAGAACACTGAAGCTTTCTTT; cdr3_aa: CASSVGPQTRKNTEAFF
d_call: NA; j_call: TRBJ2-7; v_call: TRBV2; clone_size: NA; cdr3_nt: TGTGCCAGCAGTGGAGACAGTACCTACGAGCAGTACTTC; cdr3_aa: CASSGDSTYEQYF
d_call: TRBD2; j_call: TRBJ2-3; v_call: TRBV4-2; clone_size: NA; cdr3_nt: TGTGCCAGCAGCCGCGGGACTAGCGGGGGGATTCGCACAGATACGCAGTATTTT; cdr3_aa: CASSRGTSGGIRTDTQYF
d_call: TRBD2; j_call: TRBJ2-2; v_call: TRBV5-5; clone_size: NA; cdr3_nt: TGTGCCAGCAGCTGGGGGGGTTCCTTGAACACCGGGGAGCTGTTTTTT; cdr3_aa: CASSWGGSLNTGELFF
d_call: NA; j_call: TRBJ2-6; v_call: TRBV5-6; clone_size: NA; cdr3_nt: TGTGCCAGCAGTCGTACGCTCTCTGGGGCCAACGTCCTGACTTTC; cdr3_aa: CASSRTLSGANVLTF
d_call: NA; j_call: TRBJ1-6; v_call: TRBV6-4; clone_size: once; cdr3_nt: TGTGCCAGCAGTGACCAGGGGATGGCTTCACCCCTCCACTTT; cdr3_aa: CASSDQGMASPLHF
d_call: NA; j_call: TRBJ2-2; v_call: TRBV12-5; clone_size: few; cdr3_nt: TGTGCTAGTGGTCCCCGACTAGCGAACACCGGGGAGCTGTTTTTT; cdr3_aa: CASGPRLANTGELFF
d_call: TRBD1; j_call: TRBJ1-2; v_call: TRBV10-2; clone_size: NA; cdr3_nt: TGCGCCAGCAGTGAGCAGGGGGACTATGGCTACACCTTC; cdr3_aa: CASSEQGDYGYTF
d_call: TRBD2; j_call: TRBJ2-1; v_call: TRBV30; clone_size: NA; cdr3_nt: TGTGCCTGGAGTGTTAGCGGGGGGCGACCGTTCTTC; cdr3_aa: CAWSVSGGRPFF
d_call: NA; j_call: TRBJ2-5; v_call: TRBV23-1; clone_size: few; cdr3_nt: TGCGCCAGCAGTCCGGAGTTAGAGACCCAGTACTTC; cdr3_aa: CASSPELETQYF
d_call: NA; j_call: TRBJ1-2; v_call: TRBV30; clone_size: NA; cdr3_nt: TGTGCCTGGGGGAGTAACTATGGCTACACCTTC; cdr3_aa: CAWGSNYGYTF
d_call: NA; j_call: TRBJ1-1; v_call: TRBV6-4; clone_size: NA; cdr3_nt: TGTGCCAGCAGTGAGGAAATGAACACTGAAGCTTTCTTT; cdr3_aa: CASSEEMNTEAFF
d_call: TRBD2; j_call: TRBJ2-1; v_call: TRBV29-1; clone_size: NA; cdr3_nt: TGCAGCGTTAGAATCGCTAGCGGGGTTTACAATGAGCAGTTCTTC; cdr3_aa: CSVRIASGVYNEQFF
d_call: NA; j_call: TRBJ1-1; v_call: TRBV11-2; clone_size: NA; cdr3_nt: TGTGCCAGCAGCGGGGCAGGGCAGTTGAACACTGAAGCTTTCTTT; cdr3_aa: CASSGAGQLNTEAFF
d_call: TRBD1; j_call: TRBJ2-3; v_call: TRBV6-1; clone_size: NA; cdr3_nt: TGTGCCAGTGACAGGGGAAGGGCAGATACGCAGTATTTT; cdr3_aa: CASDRGRADTQYF
d_call: TRBD1; j_call: TRBJ2-2; v_call: TRBV29-1; clone_size: NA; cdr3_nt: TGCAGCGTTGAAGCCTACAGGGGCACCGGGGAGCTGTTTTTT; cdr3_aa: CSVEAYRGTGELFF
d_call: NA; j_call: TRBJ1-1; v_call: TRBV5-1; clone_size: NA; cdr3_nt: TGCGCCAGCAGCTTCCGTCCGGACTTTAACACTGAAGCTTTCTTT; cdr3_aa: CASSFRPDFNTEAFF
d_call: TRBD2; j_call: TRBJ2-5; v_call: TRBV4-2; clone_size: NA; cdr3_nt: TGTGCCAGCAGCCAAGAGCGGGGGGATGAGACCCAGTACTTC; cdr3_aa: CASSQERGDETQYF
d_call: NA; j_call: TRBJ2-5; v_call: TRBV11-2; clone_size: NA; cdr3_nt: TGTGCCAGCAGCTTAGACGGACAACTCCAAGAGACCCAGTACTTC; cdr3_aa: CASSLDGQLQETQYF
d_call: NA; j_call: TRBJ1-2; v_call: TRBV7-2; clone_size: NA; cdr3_nt: TGTGCCAGCAGCTTAAACAGGCCGGTGGGGGGCTACACCTTC; cdr3_aa: CASSLNRPVGGYTF
d_call: NA; j_call: TRBJ2-5; v_call: TRBV18; clone_size: NA; cdr3_nt: TGTGCCAGCTCAAGGGACAACGGAGAGACCCAGTACTTC; cdr3_aa: CASSRDNGETQYF